This T cell receptor beta chain emerged from a study of graft-versus-host responses after intestinal transplantation (dated by TCRdb to the early 2020s). A note on the overall study: The transplants that recipients received were multivisceral, liver-intestinal, or isolated intestinal. Anti-thymocyte globulin induction was given to all recipients, followed by maintenance tacrolimus and steroids for around three years. Graft-versus-host and host-versus-graft alloreactive T cell clones were tracked in the graft, circulation and bone marrow after intestinal transplantation using bulk TCR-beta CDR3 sequencing. Alloreactive clones were identified by sequencing pre-transplant mixed lymphocyte reaction products and comparing them with unstimulated pre-transplant donor and recipient T cells. Of the 20 to 25 intestinal transplant recipients enrolled in the cohort, one of whom was a retransplant, 3 patients without pretransplant specimens were excluded. A peak of at least 4% donor T cells among recipient peripheral blood mononuclear cells was the definition used for donor T cell macrochimerism. Rather than being sequenced by the commercial service, samples from a few later patients were sequenced in-house on an Illumina MiSeq and processed with MiXCR.

Overall results and qualifications from the work: Early after transplant, peak levels of circulating GvH clones were found to be associated with declines in HvG clones. In patients with donor T cell macrochimerism, the allografts had high GvH to HvG T cell clonal ratios. The relatively low number and heterogeneity of intestinal transplant patients limited the conclusions. GvH clones were found in recipient bone marrow, and some of the GvH clones appeared earlier in ileal mucosa or blood, which is consistent with an intestinal mucosal origin.

The germline V gene (reference sequence) yields MNHEY for CDR1 and SMNVEV for CDR2. Its CDR3 holds 16 amino acids, cysteine through phenylalanine. This entry keeps only the CDR3 DNA: 48 bases, framed from base 1. Unmatched junction bases come to 13, with V trimmed by 4 bases and J by 4 bases. Comment on this clone: The specificity of this receptor is unknown. No per-base quality is available; no much larger clone lies one base away.

The time point label of this sample denotes: cells obtained before transplantation from donor or recipient. CD3+CD4+ and CD3+CD8+ populations were FACS-sorted from unstimulated pre-transplant donor and recipient cells taken from spleen or lymph nodes. Preparation of the library involved the immunoSEQ multiplex PCR assay. For most patients, genomic DNA was isolated with the Qiagen DNeasy Blood and Tissue Kit and sent frozen to Adaptive Biotechnologies for TCR sequencing. High-throughput TCR-beta CDR3 sequencing of genomic DNA from most patients was performed by Adaptive Biotechnologies. The study's own analysis went as follows. TCR sequencing data for some 19 patients were retrieved from Adaptive's ImmunoSEQ software; a few other patients were processed with MiXCR and VDJtools. CD4 versus CD8 sorting errors were corrected by removing sequences found in both subsets at a frequency ratio below 5:1. CDR3 nucleotide sequences shared between donor and recipient were removed because their origin could not be assigned. At least 2-fold expansion over unstimulated cells and a minimum CFSE-low frequency of 0.002% (template counts) or 0.001% (read counts) were required for clones to be classified as alloreactive. Mappable clones were those detected in sequenced pre-transplant spleen, lymph node, or MLR CFSE-low populations of the donor or recipient. Cumulative frequency of alloreactive clones was calculated as a percentage of all sequences weighted by copy number. Entries here come from immuneACCESS through TCRdb and include only in-frame sequences with V and J called. Some clones fail to appear in such tables; in the studies checked, an unresolved V gene covers under half of the shortfall, and the cause of the remainder is unknown. V, J and clone size are those of that table, while D and trimming were read from the DNA. Here the sample has fewer than 95,000 clones; 93% occur a single time. In total, the top ten clones hold 2% to 2.5% of the sample.

Material: unstimulated CD8+ T cells sorted from spleen or lymph node cells, obtained before intestinal transplant. Here the chain combines TRBV27 and TRBJ2-7, with 7 central nucleotides matching TRBD1. The clonotype originates from a human donor who received an intestinal transplant. Read as DNA, the sequence is TGTGCCAGCAGTTCAGCCGACGACAGGGCACCTTACGAGCAGTACTTC. Its translation reads: CASSSADDRAPYEQYF.